This T cell receptor beta chain appears in the sequencing data of a study of response to subunit inactivated influenza vaccine (dated by TCRdb to 2017 to 2018). In terms of the full investigation: Deep quantitative profiling of the T cell receptor repertoire was used in the study to follow responses to a trivalent subunit inactivated influenza vaccine.

This clonotype was detected only a few times. Its antigen target is currently unknown. Base-call qualities are not available, and no considerably larger clone is one nucleotide away. The library was made by RT-PCR. Instrument on record: Illumina HiSeq 2500. The public reads were reprocessed in TCRdb via fastp at Q25 and MiXCR, keeping in-frame beta chains. Rows with a matching CDR3 protein are joined into one entry that keeps the most common DNA and genes. For this sample there are 750,000 to 850,000 distinct CDR3 sequences; about 18% appear just once. The ten biggest clones cover roughly 10% of the sample. Broad study findings and their caveats: The authors suggested that each seasonal influenza vaccination may recruit only a limited number of new T cells.

V was cut back by 5 bases and J by 1 base, leaving a gap of 18 bases between them. CDR3 length: 15 amino acids, cysteine to phenylalanine. Of the read, only the CDR3 DNA is kept; its 45 bases are in frame from base 1. The CDR1 and CDR2 encoded by the germline V gene (reference sequence) are DFQATT and SNEGSKA. The source was PBMCs from blood, collected less than 6 days after vaccination. Rearrangement joined TRBV20-1 to TRBJ2-7; the best D guess is TRBD2, with 6 bases matching. This sequence originates from a man aged 50 to 60 who received an inactivated influenza vaccine. Donor details come from another sample of the same person, matched by shared clones. The CDR3 sequence is CSAAVGQRASYEQYF. Here is the DNA: TGCAGTGCTGCGGTTGGGCAGCGGGCATCCTACGAGCAGTACTTC.